This entry is about one TCR beta chain. The sample is drawn from a study of blood T cell repertoires in COVID-19. Whole-study context: Researchers got acute and convalescent COVID-19 samples from the United States, Italy and Spain. Nucleic acid was either cDNA or gDNA, and it came from T cells, B-cell-depleted T cells, or PBMCs.

Study processing details: Amplification of reference gene primers provided the estimated nucleated cell counts. Data came from immunoSEQ multiplex PCR; TCRdb stores just in-frame clones and leaves some out. V and J calls and clone size are as listed in that table; D and trimming were resolved from the DNA. The data contain around 99,000 clones, over 80% of them singletons. The ends were cut back, 5 bases at V and 8 bases at J, with 11 bases in the middle. This CDR3 has 12 residues. CDR1 and CDR2 from the germline V gene are KGHSH and LQKENI. Sequencing was done on a sample of peripheral blood. V usage is TRBV18 and J usage is TRBJ2-3; D is possibly TRBD2 (5 bases). This TCR came from a human donor in a cohort sampled during active COVID-19. In nucleotides, the CDR3 is TGTGCCAGCTCAGGGCTAGGAGGTACGCAGTATTTT. Protein: CASSGLGGTQYF.